The 8 T cell receptor beta chains listed next were all sequenced from one sample in a study of CD8+CD57+ T cells in acquired aplastic anemia listed by TCRdb under 2018. Data came from an Illumina HiSeq 2000. Genomic DNA served as template for TCR beta VDJ combination and CDR3 sequence profiling. TCRdb cleaned the public reads at Q25 with fastp, built clones with MiXCR and kept in-frame beta chains. Rows matching on CDR3 protein sequence are summarized as one entry with the most common DNA and genes. The sample data list some 200,000 distinct CDR3 sequences, and approximately 51% of these were observed just once. The ten largest clones add up to nearly 20% of the sample. Expansion of CD8+CD57+ cells had been shown by flow cytometry in the patients chosen for sequencing. The material sequenced was sorted CD4+, CD8+, or CD8+CD57+ T cells (not recorded which) from PBMCs. These receptors were taken from a human donor with aplastic anemia.

This clonotype occurred many times. CDR3 coding DNA: TGTGCCAGTAGTCCGCAGTCTACAATGAGCAATCAGCCCCAGCATTTT. It translates to CASSPQSTMSNQPQHF. The chain uses TRBV19 and TRBJ1-5; D not certain. Germline loops: CDR1 LNHDA, CDR2 SQIVND (reference sequence). The CDR3 sequence is 16 residues long. Between the trimmed V and J ends, which lost 5 bases and 1 base, there was a span of 15 bases. Together with reference TRBV19 and TRBJ1-5, the CDR3 gives the full variable domain: DGGITQSPKYLFRKEGQNVTLSCEQNLNHDAMYWYRQDPGQGLRLIYYSQIVNDFQKGDIAEGYSVSREKKESFPLTVTSAQKNPTAFYLCASSPQSTMSNQPQHFGDGTRLSIL.

The gene calls are TRBV20-1 and TRBJ2-1, with D possibly matching TRBD1 (6 bases). V was shortened by 6 bases and J by 6 bases, with 24 bases between the two germline ends. The CDR3 has 16 residues. Germline assignment: CDR1 DFQATT and CDR2 SNEGSKA (reference sequence). The CDR3 region has the DNA TGCAGTGCGCCTCTAGGGTTAAGGGGGTCGTTCAATGAGCAGTTCTTC. Its protein is CSAPLGLRGSFNEQFF.

The chain links TRBV7-9 to TRBJ2-7, with a possible D match to TRBD2 (5 bases). V lost 0 bases, J lost 1 base, and 16 bases lay in between. The CDR3 length is 17 residues. The germline V gene has CDR1 SEHNR and CDR2 FQNEAQ (reference sequence). The CDR3: CASSLAGVPAGSYEQYF. In DNA form, the CDR3 reads TGTGCCAGCAGCTTAGCGGGAGTCCCCGCCGGGTCCTACGAGCAGTACTTC.

This clonotype was seen ten or more times. CDR3 amino acids: CASSLVWGASYEQYF. In DNA form, the CDR3 reads TGCGCCAGCAGCTTGGTGTGGGGGGCTTCCTACGAGCAGTACTTC. The J gene is TRBJ2-7, the V gene TRBV5-1; D is perhaps TRBD1 or TRBD2 (6 bases each). CDR3 length equals 15 residues. Germline CDR1 reads SGHRS; CDR2 reads YFSETQ. Between the trimmed V and J ends, which lost 0 bases and 1 base, there was a span of 11 bases.

In regard to this clonotype: A much larger clone differs by one base, so this may be a read error. This chain uses TRBV11-3 with TRBJ2-3; the D call may be TRBD1 or TRBD2 (6 bases each). The CDR3 is 15 amino acids. Germline CDR1 SGHNT, CDR2 YENEEA. The CDR3 sequence: CASGLEGGAGDTQYF. The CDR3 nucleotides are TGTGCCAGCGGCTTAGAGGGGGGCGCGGGAGATACGCAGTATTTT.

This clonotype came up many times. The rearrangement joins TRBV12-3 or TRBV12-4 to TRBJ1-1, with 10 bases fitting TRBD1. The CDR3 is made up of 15 amino acids. Losses at the gene ends were 5 bases for V and 1 base for J; bases not matched to a gene: 4. CDR3 loop: CASSPGQGGNTEAFF. CDR3 nucleotides: TGTGCCAGCAGTCCAGGACAGGGGGGGAACACTGAAGCTTTCTTT.

V is TRBV12-3 or TRBV12-4 and J is TRBJ1-6, with TRBD1 as a possible D gene (5 bases). V lost 3 bases and J lost 7, with 10 bases in between. There are 14 residues in the CDR3. In DNA form, the CDR3 reads TGTGCCAGCAGTTTCATGACAGCGAATTCACCCCTCCACTTT. This codes for CASSFMTANSPLHF.

Worth noting for this clonotype: A single base separates this from a much larger clone, so it may be a read error. The chain couples TRBV4-1 to TRBJ2-3, with 7 bases matching TRBD1. CDR3 size: 13 residues. In germline, CDR1 is MGHRA, CDR2 YSYEKL. V shed 4 bases, J shed 8 bases, and the junction held 6 bases outside the gene matches. The CDR3 bases are TGCGCCAGCAGCCCGGCAGGGGGTGTTACGCAGTATTTT. This sequence encodes CASSPAGGVTQYF.